One and the same sample provided the 5 T cell receptor beta chains below, sequenced in a study of T cell responses to AZD1222 COVID-19 vaccine. This table comes from immunoSEQ multiplex PCR, and its TCRdb copy is limited to in-frame clones, with some not included. The sample records tens of thousands of clones, 75% to 95% being singletons. The sequenced sample was peripheral blood, obtained 28 days after the second dose of the MenACWY control vaccine. The receptors were gathered from an adult who received the MenACWY meningococcal vaccine as a control.

This clone was recorded only once. V usage is TRBV11-2 and J usage is TRBJ2-2, with D hard to call. The CDR3 length is 13 residues. Between the trimmed V and J ends, which lost 5 bases and 8 bases, there was a span of 12 bases. The germline gives CDR1 SGHAT, CDR2 FQNNGV. As DNA, the CDR3 is TGTGCCAGCAGCATAAGGCCGGGTGGGGAGCTGTTTTTT. It translates to CASSIRPGGELFF.

This rearrangement joins TRBV29-1 to TRBJ1-5, with TRBD1 matching 7 bases. The V gene's germline CDR1 is SQVTM and CDR2 ANQGSEA. The CDR3 extends over 13 amino acids. The V segment lost 6 bases and the J segment 2 bases; nucleotides outside the gene matches: 4. The CDR3 DNA is TGCAGCGTCCAGGGGGACGGCAATCAGCCCCAGCATTTT. This translates into CSVQGDGNQPQHF.

The genes are TRBV10-3 and TRBJ2-1, with 9 bases that match TRBD2. The germline V gene encodes CDR1 ENHRY and CDR2 SYGVKD. V dropped 3 bases and J dropped 5; count of bases not matched to a gene: 2. The CDR3 covers 14 residues. The CDR3 DNA sequence: TGTGCCATCAGTGATCTAGCGGGGAACAATGAGCAGTTCTTC. The encoded protein is CAISDLAGNNEQFF.

The chain is built from TRBV3-1 (or the pseudogene TRBV3-2) and TRBJ2-1; D unclear. CDR3 length: 18 residues. The germline V and J ends were trimmed by 4 bases and 0 bases, with 19 bases remaining between them. In germline, CDR1 is LGHDT, CDR2 YNNKEL (reference sequence). The CDR3 sequence: CASSPRRVRPSSYNEQFF. The DNA for the CDR3 is TGTGCCAGCAGCCCGAGGCGAGTTCGTCCGAGCTCCTACAATGAGCAGTTCTTC.

The chain uses TRBV24-1 and TRBJ2-1; TRBD1 matches 8 bases. The length of the CDR3 is 17 residues. From germline, CDR1 is KGHDR and CDR2 SFDVKD. V dropped 3 bases and J dropped 2; count of bases not matched to a gene: 8. In DNA form, the CDR3 reads TGTGCCACCAGTGATCTCACCGAGACAGGGGCCTACAATGAGCAGTTCTTC. Protein product: CATSDLTETGAYNEQFF.